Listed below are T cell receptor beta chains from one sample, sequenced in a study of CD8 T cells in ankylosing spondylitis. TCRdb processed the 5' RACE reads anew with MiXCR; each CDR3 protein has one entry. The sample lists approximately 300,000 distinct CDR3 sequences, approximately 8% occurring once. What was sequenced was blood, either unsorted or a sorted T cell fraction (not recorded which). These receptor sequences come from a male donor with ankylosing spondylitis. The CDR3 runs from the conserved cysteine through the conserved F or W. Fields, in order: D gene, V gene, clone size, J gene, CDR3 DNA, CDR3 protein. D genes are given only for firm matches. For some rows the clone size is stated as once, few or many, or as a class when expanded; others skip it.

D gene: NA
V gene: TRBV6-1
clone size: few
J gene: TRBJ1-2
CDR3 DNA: TGTGCCAGCAGTGCTCAGCGTCTCTATGGCTACACCTTC
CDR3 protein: CASSAQRLYGYTF

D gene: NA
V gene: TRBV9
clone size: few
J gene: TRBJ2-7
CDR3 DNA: TGTGCCAGCAGCCCAGGGGTGGCAGGATACGAGCAGTACTTC
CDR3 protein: CASSPGVAGYEQYF

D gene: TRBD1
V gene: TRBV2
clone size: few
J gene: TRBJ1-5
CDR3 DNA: TGTGCCAGCAGTGAACAGGGGGGTGATCAGCCCCAGCATTTT
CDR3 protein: CASSEQGGDQPQHF

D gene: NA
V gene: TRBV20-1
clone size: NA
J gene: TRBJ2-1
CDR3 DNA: TGCAGTGTCAACCCCGGGGGGCGGGGCAATGAGCAGTTCTTC
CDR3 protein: CSVNPGGRGNEQFF

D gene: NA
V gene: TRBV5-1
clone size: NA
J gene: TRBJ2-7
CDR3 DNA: TGCGCCAGCAGCGAGTGGGACCTTAACTACGAGCAGTACTTC
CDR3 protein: CASSEWDLNYEQYF

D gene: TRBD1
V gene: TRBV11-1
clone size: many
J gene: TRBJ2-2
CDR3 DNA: TGTGCCAGCAGCCCCCTCCCGCCGGGACAGGGGGGTGCCGGGGAGCTGTTTTTT
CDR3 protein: CASSPLPPGQGGAGELFF

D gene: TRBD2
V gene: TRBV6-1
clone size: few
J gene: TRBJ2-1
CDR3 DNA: TGTGCCAGCAGCGGACTAGGTCCCCACAATGAGCAGTTCTTC
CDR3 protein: CASSGLGPHNEQFF

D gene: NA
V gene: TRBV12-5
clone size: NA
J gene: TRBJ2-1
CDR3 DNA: TGTGCTAGTGGTTCGGCTTACAATGAGCAGTTCTTC
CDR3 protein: CASGSAYNEQFF

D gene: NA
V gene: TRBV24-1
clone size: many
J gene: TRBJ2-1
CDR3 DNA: TGTGCCACCATCCCGGGCCAAACCGACAATGAGCAGTTCTTC
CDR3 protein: CATIPGQTDNEQFF

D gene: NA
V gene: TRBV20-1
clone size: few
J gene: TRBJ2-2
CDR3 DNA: TGCAGTGCTGCCCACGGATTGAACACCGGGGAGCTGTTTTTT
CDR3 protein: CSAAHGLNTGELFF

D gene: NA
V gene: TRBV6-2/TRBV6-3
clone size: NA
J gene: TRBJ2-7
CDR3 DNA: TGTGCCAGCCTCCGGGACCGATGGGACGAGCAGTACTTC
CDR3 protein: CASLRDRWDEQYF

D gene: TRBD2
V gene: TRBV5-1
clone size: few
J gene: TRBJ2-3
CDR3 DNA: TGCGCCAGCAGCTTTGGGACTAACACAGATACGCAGTATTTT
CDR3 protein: CASSFGTNTDTQYF

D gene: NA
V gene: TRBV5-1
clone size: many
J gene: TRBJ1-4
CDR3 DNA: TGCGCCAGCAGCCGGGGCGCCTCTAATGAAAAACTGTTTTTT
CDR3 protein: CASSRGASNEKLFF

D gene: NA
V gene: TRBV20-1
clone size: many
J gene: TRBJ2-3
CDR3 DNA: TGCAGTGCTAGACAGCGGGCAAGCACAGATACGCAGTATTTT
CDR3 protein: CSARQRASTDTQYF

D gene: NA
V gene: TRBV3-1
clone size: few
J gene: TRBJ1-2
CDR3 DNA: TGTGCCAGCAGCCAAGATGGGGGACGGGGCTACACCTTC
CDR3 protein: CASSQDGGRGYTF

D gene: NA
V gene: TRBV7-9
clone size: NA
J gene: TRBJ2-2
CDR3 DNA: TGTGCCAGCAGCTTAGATTCAGGGGCCGGGAAGCTGTTTTTT
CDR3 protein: CASSLDSGAGKLFF

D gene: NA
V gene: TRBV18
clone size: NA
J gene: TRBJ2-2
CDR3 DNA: TGTGCCAGCTCACCTAGTACCTCCACCGGGGAGCTGTTTTTT
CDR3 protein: CASSPSTSTGELFF

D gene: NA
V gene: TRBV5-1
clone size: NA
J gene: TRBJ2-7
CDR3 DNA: TGCGCCAGCAGCTTGGTGTCAGGTTTGGACGAGCAGTACTTC
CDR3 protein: CASSLVSGLDEQYF

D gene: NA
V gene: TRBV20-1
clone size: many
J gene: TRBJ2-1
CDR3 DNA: TGCAGTGCTAGCGGGACAAGCTCCTACAATGAGCAGTTCTTC
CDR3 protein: CSASGTSSYNEQFF

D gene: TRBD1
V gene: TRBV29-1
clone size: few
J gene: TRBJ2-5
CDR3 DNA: TGCAGCGTTAGACCACAGGGGGTGGAGACCCAGTACTTC
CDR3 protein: CSVRPQGVETQYF

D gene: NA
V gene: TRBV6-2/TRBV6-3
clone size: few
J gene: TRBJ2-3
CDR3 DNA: TGTGCCAGCAGTTACGGCCCCGCGGGTCGGAAGTTAGATACGCAGTATTTT
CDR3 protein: CASSYGPAGRKLDTQYF

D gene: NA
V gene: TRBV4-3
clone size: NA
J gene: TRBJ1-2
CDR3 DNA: TGCGCCAGCAGCCCCCAATTACACTTGGACTATGGCTACACCTTC
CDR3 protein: CASSPQLHLDYGYTF

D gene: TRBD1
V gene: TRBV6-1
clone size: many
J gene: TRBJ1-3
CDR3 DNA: TGTGCCAGCAGTCGCAGGGGGCTTAGTGGAAACACCATATATTTT
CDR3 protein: CASSRRGLSGNTIYF

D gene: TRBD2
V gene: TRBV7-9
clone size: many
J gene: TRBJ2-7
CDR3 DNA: TGTGCCAGCAGCTCAGTAGCGGGGCCCTACGAGCAGTACTTC
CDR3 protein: CASSSVAGPYEQYF